Listed below are T cell receptor beta chains from one sample, sequenced in a study of technical replicates of blood from several donors. The assay was immunoSEQ multiplex PCR, and TCRdb's table has in-frame clones only and misses some. The sample lists some 87,000 clones, roughly 96% occurring once. What was sequenced was T cells isolated from PBMCs. Receptor source: a human donor in good health. CDR3s include the opening cysteine and the closing phenylalanine or tryptophan. The D gene is left open where the match is weak. Clone size is shown for a subset of rows, as once, few, many or a class of expanded clone.

v_gene,abundance,j_gene,d_gene,CDR3nt,CDR3aa
TRBV11-2,NA,TRBJ2-2,TRBD2,TGTGCCAGCAGCTCGGGACTAGCTGGGACCGGGGAGCTGTTTTTT,CASSSGLAGTGELFF
TRBV7-6,NA,TRBJ2-3,TRBD2,TGTGCCAGCAGCTCATCTAGCGGGTATAGCACAGATACGCAGTATTTT,CASSSSSGYSTDTQYF
TRBV28,NA,TRBJ2-2,TRBD2,TGTGCCAGCGGGCTAGCGGGAGAGCACACCGGGGAGCTGTTTTTT,CASGLAGEHTGELFF
TRBV30,NA,TRBJ1-1,NA,TGTGCCTGGAGTGCCGTTTGGCAGGGGAACACTGAAGCTTTCTTT,CAWSAVWQGNTEAFF
TRBV4-1,NA,TRBJ1-1,TRBD1,TGCGCCAGCAGCCAAGAAGGGACAGGGGGCTCGGGAACTGAAGCTTTCTTT,CASSQEGTGGSGTEAFF
TRBV7-6,NA,TRBJ2-7,TRBD1,TGTGCCAGCAGCCTAGGACAGGGAGGTCGGGAGCAGTACTTC,CASSLGQGGREQYF
TRBV19,NA,TRBJ2-7,NA,TGTGCCAGTAGTATAGGGCCGGGTACCTACGAGCAGTACTTC,CASSIGPGTYEQYF
TRBV2,NA,TRBJ2-2,NA,TGTGCCAGCAGTTCTGAGTGGGAGCTGTTTTTT,CASSSEWELFF
TRBV7-3,NA,TRBJ1-1,NA,TGTGCCAGCAGCTTAGGACAGCTCACTGAAGCTTTCTTT,CASSLGQLTEAFF
TRBV19,NA,TRBJ1-3,NA,TGTGCCAGTACGACATATGGAAACACCATATATTTT,CASTTYGNTIYF
TRBV7-6,NA,TRBJ1-3,NA,TGTGCCAGCAGCTTAGGACACGGGAGTTTCTCTGGAAACACCATATATTTT,CASSLGHGSFSGNTIYF
TRBV28,once,TRBJ2-5,TRBD1,TGTGCCAGCAGTTCGAACGAGGGACAGCTTGAGACCCAGTACTTC,CASSSNEGQLETQYF
TRBV6-5,NA,TRBJ2-2,NA,TGTGCCAGCAGTTACGGAGTCGGCGGGGAGCTGTTTTTT,CASSYGVGGELFF
TRBV5-1,NA,TRBJ2-3,NA,TGCGCCAGCAGCTTGCCGACAGCCTACAGCACAGATACGCAGTATTTT,CASSLPTAYSTDTQYF
TRBV4-3,NA,TRBJ2-3,TRBD2,TGCGCCAGCAGTTCAGGACTAGCGGGAGGGCCCGATACGCAGTATTTT,CASSSGLAGGPDTQYF
TRBV5-1,NA,TRBJ2-7,TRBD1,TGCGCCAGCAGCCAAACAGGGGGGTCCTACGAGCAGTACTTC,CASSQTGGSYEQYF
TRBV10-1,once,TRBJ1-3,NA,TGCGCCAGCAGTGAGTCCGGGAGCTCTGGAAACACCATATATTTT,CASSESGSSGNTIYF
TRBV30,NA,TRBJ1-1,TRBD1,TGTGCCTGGTCCCAGGGGGCAGGAGACACTGAAGCTTTCTTT,CAWSQGAGDTEAFF
TRBV7-9,once,TRBJ2-3,TRBD1,TGTGCCAGCAGCTTCGGGACAGAGCAGTATTTT,CASSFGTEQYF
TRBV9,NA,TRBJ1-5,TRBD1,TGTGCCAGCAGCGTCGGACAGGGAGGCAATCAGCCCCAGCATTTT,CASSVGQGGNQPQHF
TRBV6-1,once,TRBJ2-7,NA,TGTGCCAGCAGTGAATATAAACTCGGGGACTACGAGCAGTACTTC,CASSEYKLGDYEQYF
TRBV19,NA,TRBJ1-1,TRBD1,TGTGCCAGTAGGAGACAGGGCTTTATGAACACTGAAGCTTTCTTT,CASRRQGFMNTEAFF
TRBV15,NA,TRBJ2-5,NA,TGTGCCACCAGCAGAGGCCGCGGGGACCAAGAGACCCAGTACTTC,CATSRGRGDQETQYF
TRBV27,NA,TRBJ2-1,TRBD1,TGTGCCAGCAAATTCCTCCCATCAGGGGGCTCTGAGCAGTTCTTC,CASKFLPSGGSEQFF
TRBV29-1,NA,TRBJ2-3,TRBD1,TGCAGCGGGGAGGACAGGGTAAGACCAGATACGCAGTATTTT,CSGEDRVRPDTQYF
TRBV14,NA,TRBJ2-1,NA,TGTGCCAGCAGCCAAGTGGGCGGGACCTCCTACAATGAGCAGTTCTTC,CASSQVGGTSYNEQFF
TRBV7-6,NA,TRBJ2-3,NA,TGTGCCAGCAGCTTAGGAGTCTTCCCAGATACGCAGTATTTT,CASSLGVFPDTQYF
TRBV7-9,once,TRBJ2-5,TRBD2,TGTGCCAGCAGCCAGCGGGAGGGCCGGGAGACCCAGTACTTC,CASSQREGRETQYF
TRBV11-3,NA,TRBJ2-5,NA,TGTGCCAGCAGCTTAACGGGCGGGATCGGCGGAGAGACCCAGTACTTC,CASSLTGGIGGETQYF
TRBV30,NA,TRBJ2-1,NA,TGTGCCTGGAGCGAGCCTGCCAATGAGCAGTTCTTC,CAWSEPANEQFF
TRBV4-1,NA,TRBJ2-5,NA,TGCGCCAGCAGCCAAGTAGGGGTCGGGACCCAGTACTTC,CASSQVGVGTQYF
TRBV5-6,NA,TRBJ2-1,NA,TGTGCCAGCAGCTTGGTGGGGGGTTTCGAAATCGGGAATGAGCAGTTCTTC,CASSLVGGFEIGNEQFF
TRBV5-1,NA,TRBJ1-2,TRBD1,TGCGCCAGCAGCTTGGGAGGACAGGGGACCTACACCTTC,CASSLGGQGTYTF
TRBV12-5,once,TRBJ2-3,TRBD1,TGTGCTAGTGTTCCGATGACAGGGTCAAATACGCAGTATTTT,CASVPMTGSNTQYF
TRBV2,NA,TRBJ1-4,TRBD1,TGTGCCAGCAATTACCGGGACAGGGATAATGAAAAACTGTTTTTT,CASNYRDRDNEKLFF
TRBV30,few,TRBJ1-1,NA,TGTGCCTGGATCCGGGGAGCGGGGGTGTCTGAAGCTTTCTTT,CAWIRGAGVSEAFF
TRBV11-2,NA,TRBJ1-1,NA,TGTGCCAGCAGTCTAGACACTGAAGCTTTCTTT,CASSLDTEAFF
TRBV28,NA,TRBJ1-5,TRBD1,TGTGCCAGCAGAGTCTCGGGACAGGGAGGGAGAATTCAGCCCCAGCATTTT,CASRVSGQGGRIQPQHF
TRBV28,NA,TRBJ1-1,NA,TGTGCCAGCAGCCTCGACAGCTACACTGAAGCTTTCTTT,CASSLDSYTEAFF
TRBV6-1,NA,TRBJ2-1,TRBD2,TGTGCCAGCAGTGAAGCGAAGCGGGAGTTGGACAATGAGCAGTTCTTC,CASSEAKRELDNEQFF
TRBV30,NA,TRBJ2-2,NA,TGTGCCTGGAATGGCAGGGGAAACACCGGGGAGCTGTTTTTT,CAWNGRGNTGELFF